One sample yielded the 14 T cell receptor beta chains listed below, sequenced in a study of long-term antiretroviral therapy in people with HIV. Sequencing used immunoSEQ v3.0 at survey level. Here immunoSEQ multiplex PCR was the method, and the copy in TCRdb shows in-frame clones only, minus some. The sample shows fewer than 35,000 clones, around 97% of them seen only once. The sequences come from unsorted PBMCs, collected 6.9 years after starting antiretroviral therapy. The receptors here all came from a man in his thirties or forties with HIV.

V gene TRBV7-3 combines with J gene TRBJ1-1; D is unclear. Trimming took 4 bases from V and 10 from J, leaving 7 bases between them. Germline loops: CDR1 SGHTA, CDR2 FQGTGA. This CDR3 region has 10 residues. CDR3 sequence: CASSSKGAFF. The DNA of the CDR3 is TGTGCCAGCAGCTCTAAGGGAGCTTTCTTT.

This clone was seen once. The genes are TRBV6-1 and TRBJ1-1; a possible D gene is TRBD1 (5 bases). The CDR3 length is 13 residues. Trimming pared 8 bases from V and 5 bases from J, leaving 15 bases between. The germline gives CDR1 MNHNS, CDR2 SASEGT. The DNA of the CDR3 is TGTGCCAGCCTGGACTCTGGGGGGACTGAAGCTTTCTTT. This encodes CASLDSGGTEAFF.

The genes are TRBV6-1 and TRBJ2-2; D is uncertain. Looked up from germline, CDR1 is MNHNS and CDR2 is SASEGT. CDR3 length: 12 residues. The germline V and J ends were trimmed by 5 bases and 5 bases, with 6 bases remaining between them. The DNA of the CDR3 is TGTGCCAGCAGTACTTGGACCGGGGAGCTGTTTTTT. Translation gives CASSTWTGELFF.

V usage is TRBV30 and J usage is TRBJ2-2; no firm D call. The CDR3 contains 13 residues. Trimming pared 0 bases from V and 6 bases from J, leaving 8 bases between. Looked up from germline, CDR1 is GTSNPN and CDR2 is SVGIG (reference sequence). As DNA, the CDR3 is TGTGCCTGGAGTGTAATAGGCCCCGGGGAGCTGTTTTTT. Translation gives CAWSVIGPGELFF.

V is TRBV5-1 and J is TRBJ2-3, with 7 bases matching TRBD2. V gave up 2 bases and J gave up 5 bases; unmatched junction bases: 5. Looked up from germline, CDR1 is SGHRS and CDR2 is YFSETQ. This CDR3 comprises 14 residues. The CDR3 sequence: CASSFAQRGDTQYF. The CDR3 bases are TGCGCCAGCAGCTTTGCCCAGCGGGGAGATACGCAGTATTTT.

This rearrangement joins TRBV7-2 to TRBJ1-2, with D unclear. The CDR3 totals 14 residues. CDR1 is SGHTA, CDR2 FQGNSA, per germline. Trimming pared 1 base from V and 6 bases from J, leaving 12 bases between. The CDR3 loop is CASSLVKGLDGYTF. For the CDR3, the DNA is TGTGCCAGCAGCTTAGTAAAGGGTCTGGATGGCTACACCTTC. Together with reference TRBV7-2 and TRBJ1-2, the CDR3 gives the full variable domain: GAGVSQSPSNKVTEKGKDVELRCDPISGHTALYWYRQSLGQGLEFLIYFQGNSAPDKSGLPSDRFSAERTGGSVSTLTIQRTQQEDSAVYLCASSLVKGLDGYTFGSGTRLTVV.

This chain links TRBV11-2 with TRBJ2-1; D gene ambiguous. This CDR3 spans 15 amino acids. The germline V gene has CDR1 SGHAT and CDR2 FQNNGV. V lost 0 bases and J lost 4, with 10 bases in between. The CDR3 coding sequence is TGTGCCAGCAGCTTAGACAGGCCAAGTTACAATGAGCAGTTCTTC. Its protein is CASSLDRPSYNEQFF.

CDR3 coding DNA: TGTGCCTGGAGCGTCAGGGGGAAACTGTTTTTT. Translating gives CAWSVRGKLFF. The gene calls are TRBV30 and TRBJ1-4; 7 positions match TRBD1. This CDR3 has 11 amino acids. From germline, CDR1 is GTSNPN and CDR2 SVGIG (reference sequence). Trimming took 3 bases from V and 11 from J; bases not matched to a gene: 3.

The rearrangement joins TRBV6-1 to TRBJ2-2; the D gene is possibly TRBD1 (6 bases). The CDR3 is 18 residues long. V lost 0 bases to trimming and J lost 1 base, with 15 bases between them. CDR1 is MNHNS and CDR2 is SASEGT in the germline V gene. The CDR3 loop is CASSEAGWTEMNTGELFF. The CDR3 region has the DNA TGTGCCAGCAGTGAAGCGGGTTGGACAGAAATGAACACCGGGGAGCTGTTTTTT.

The V gene is TRBV7-8, the J gene TRBJ1-2; a weak D match, TRBD1 (6 bases). The CDR3 is 16 residues long. The V and J ends lost 8 bases and 8 bases respectively, with 27 bases between them. CDR1 and CDR2 from the germline V gene are SGHVS and FQNEAQ. This CDR3 is CASALSGQSVTGGYTF. The CDR3 coding sequence is TGTGCCAGCGCCCTTTCTGGACAGTCTGTAACTGGGGGCTACACCTTC. The full variable domain, its missing parts supplied by reference TRBV7-8 and TRBJ1-2, is GAGVSQSPRYKVAKRGQDVALRCDPISGHVSLFWYQQALGQGPEFLTYFQNEAQLDKSGLPSDRFFAERPEGSVSTLKIQRTQQEDSAVYLCASALSGQSVTGGYTFGSGTRLTVV.

This rearrangement joins TRBV2 to TRBJ1-5; no clear D. Trimming cost V 6 bases and J 5 bases, with 5 bases left between them. This CDR3 has 11 amino acids. Germline CDR1 reads SNHLY; CDR2 reads FYNNEI. The CDR3 is CASRLDQPQHF. The CDR3 region has the DNA TGTGCCAGCAGACTCGATCAGCCCCAGCATTTT.

This chain links TRBV5-8 with TRBJ2-1; D is unresolved. V lost 2 bases and J lost 9, with 6 bases in between. This CDR3 has 11 amino acids. CDR1 and CDR2 from the germline V gene are SGHTS and YDEGEE. The CDR3 loop is CASSFSREQFF. CDR3 coding DNA: TGTGCCAGCAGCTTTTCGCGTGAGCAGTTCTTC.

J is TRBJ2-7 and V is TRBV2, with TRBD2 identical over 10 bases. The CDR3 is 14 amino acids. After removal of 6 bases from V and 3 bases from J, the junction contained 5 bases not matched to a gene. The germline V gene has CDR1 SNHLY and CDR2 FYNNEI. The CDR3 DNA sequence: TGTGCCAGCAGAGTTAGCGGGGGGAACTACGAGCAGTACTTC. This translates into CASRVSGGNYEQYF.

The V and J genes are TRBV4-2 and TRBJ2-7; D may be TRBD1 (8 bases). The CDR3 runs to 16 residues. V dropped 1 base and J dropped 5 bases, with 18 bases sitting between them. Per germline, CDR1 LGHNA and CDR2 YNFKEQ. CDR3: CASSQGYRGGTDEQYF. DNA for the CDR3: TGTGCCAGCAGCCAAGGATACAGGGGGGGGACCGACGAGCAGTACTTC.